These T cell receptor beta chains were read from a single sample in a study of cytomegalovirus exposure and HLA in healthy donors. Assay: immunoSEQ multiplex PCR; the TCRdb copy retains only in-frame clones and omits some. Its table records some 83,000 clones. Material for sequencing was PBMCs. Receptor source: a woman aged 25-40 years in good health and CMV-seronegative. CDR3s include the opening cysteine and the closing phenylalanine or tryptophan. D genes are given only for firm matches.

V	D	J	CDR3	DNA
TRBV2	TRBD2	TRBJ2-1	CASRGRLAGGAVTYNEQFF	TGTGCCAGCAGGGGACGGCTAGCGGGAGGAGCCGTTACCTACAATGAGCAGTTCTTC
TRBV30	.	TRBJ2-7	CAGSVLGTTNYEQYF	TGTGCCGGGAGTGTTTTAGGAACTACCAACTACGAGCAGTACTTC
TRBV6-5	.	TRBJ2-7	CASMVGPGDYEQYF	TGTGCCAGCATGGTAGGCCCCGGAGACTACGAGCAGTACTTC
TRBV5-5	TRBD2	TRBJ2-7	CASSLAGVNEQYF	TGTGCCAGCAGCTTAGCGGGAGTAAACGAGCAGTACTTC
TRBV7-9	TRBD1	TRBJ2-2	CASSRDRATGELFF	TGTGCCAGCAGCCGGGACAGGGCGACCGGGGAGCTGTTTTTT
TRBV5-1	TRBD1	TRBJ2-7	CASSLGDRAYEQYF	TGCGCCAGCAGCTTGGGGGACAGAGCCTACGAGCAGTACTTC
TRBV4-1	TRBD2	TRBJ2-1	CASSQDRSGGPYNEQFF	TGCGCCAGCAGCCAAGATCGGAGCGGGGGACCTTACAATGAGCAGTTCTTC
TRBV19	.	TRBJ2-7	CASSIVAGEQYF	TGTGCCAGTAGTATAGTTGCGGGGGAGCAGTACTTC
TRBV2	TRBD1	TRBJ2-2	CASMVDRGLGTGELFF	TGTGCCAGCATGGTCGACAGGGGGCTGGGTACCGGGGAGCTGTTTTTT
TRBV6-1	TRBD1	TRBJ1-2	CASSTGGVEGYTF	TGTGCCAGCTCGACAGGGGGCGTTGAGGGCTACACCTTC
TRBV30	.	TRBJ1-1	CAWRLETEAFF	TGTGCCTGGAGACTAGAAACTGAAGCTTTCTTT
TRBV5-1	TRBD2	TRBJ2-1	CASSLFASGNEQFF	TGCGCCAGCAGCTTGTTCGCTAGCGGGAATGAGCAGTTCTTC
TRBV7-2	TRBD1	TRBJ1-3	CASSTYNHRGSGNTIYF	TGTGCCAGCAGCACCTACAACCACAGGGGTTCTGGAAACACCATATATTTT
TRBV19	TRBD1	TRBJ2-5	CASSNRGGRQYF	TGTGCCAGTAGTAACAGGGGCGGTAGGCAGTACTTC
TRBV6-6	TRBD1	TRBJ2-7	CASSDRGGASYEQYF	TGTGCCAGCAGTGACAGGGGCGGGGCCTCCTACGAGCAGTACTTC
TRBV2	TRBD1	TRBJ2-1	CASSPTGYNEQFF	TGTGCCAGCAGTCCGACAGGGTACAATGAGCAGTTCTTC
TRBV7-9	TRBD1	TRBJ1-1	CASSAPDRVTEAFF	TGTGCCAGCAGCGCCCCGGACAGGGTCACTGAAGCTTTCTTT
TRBV7-6	TRBD2	TRBJ2-1	CASSLGGGPSSYNEQFF	TGTGCCAGCAGCTTGGGCGGGGGGCCGAGCTCCTACAATGAGCAGTTCTTC
TRBV9	TRBD2	TRBJ2-5	CASSTLAGVGETQYF	TGTGCCAGCAGCACCCTAGCGGGAGTGGGGGAGACCCAGTACTTC
TRBV5-1	.	TRBJ1-5	CASISRAGTNQPQHF	TGCGCCAGCATCTCCAGGGCAGGAACCAATCAGCCCCAGCATTTT
TRBV18	.	TRBJ1-1	CASSPPGATEAFF	TGTGCCAGCTCACCTCCGGGTGCAACTGAAGCTTTCTTT
TRBV6-1	.	TRBJ2-1	CASSELALEDNEQFF	TGTGCCAGCAGTGAATTGGCCCTTGAGGACAATGAGCAGTTCTTC
TRBV4-1	TRBD2	TRBJ2-7	CASSQAFTSVSYEQYF	TGCGCCAGCAGCCAAGCCTTCACTAGCGTTTCCTACGAGCAGTACTTC
TRBV9	TRBD2	TRBJ2-2	CASSLGLAGPWAGELFF	TGTGCCAGCAGTCTCGGACTAGCGGGACCTTGGGCCGGGGAGCTGTTTTTT
TRBV29-1	TRBD1	TRBJ2-3	CSVWTGREDTQYF	TGCAGCGTCTGGACAGGGCGGGAAGATACGCAGTATTTT
TRBV7-9	TRBD1	TRBJ2-7	CASSFDRGQYEQYF	TGTGCCAGCAGCTTCGACAGGGGGCAATACGAGCAGTACTTC
TRBV4-2	.	TRBJ2-1	CASSLEDPGSSDNEQFF	TGTGCCAGCAGCCTAGAAGACCCGGGGAGCTCCGACAATGAGCAGTTCTTC
TRBV28	.	TRBJ1-2	CASSLLVSGYGYTF	TGTGCCAGCAGTTTATTAGTCTCAGGATATGGCTACACCTTC
TRBV4-2	TRBD1	TRBJ1-3	CASSQRLGPDRAAGNTIYF	TGTGCCAGCAGCCAAAGACTCGGCCCTGACAGGGCAGCTGGAAACACCATATATTTT
TRBV19	.	TRBJ1-2	CASSRQNYGYTF	TGTGCCAGTAGTCGCCAGAACTATGGCTACACCTTC
TRBV2	.	TRBJ2-5	CASSAPAAETQYF	TGTGCCAGCAGTGCTCCAGCAGCGGAGACCCAGTACTTC
TRBV13	.	TRBJ2-5	CASSPRTAPIETQYF	TGTGCCAGCAGCCCGCGGACAGCCCCGATAGAGACCCAGTACTTC
TRBV27	.	TRBJ2-1	CASTSRIGAYNEQFF	TGTGCCAGCACCTCTAGGATAGGGGCCTACAATGAGCAGTTCTTC
TRBV30	TRBD1	TRBJ1-2	CASQEPTTGSGYGYTF	TGTGCCTCCCAAGAACCCACGACAGGGTCGGGCTATGGCTACACCTTC
TRBV5-4	TRBD2	TRBJ2-1	CASSREGLADNEQFF	TGTGCCAGCAGTCGAGAAGGACTAGCAGACAATGAGCAGTTCTTC
TRBV19	.	TRBJ2-2	CASSIDSGTGELFF	TGTGCCAGTAGTATAGATTCCGGGACCGGGGAGCTGTTTTTT
TRBV28	TRBD1	TRBJ2-7	CASSRGQGVYEQYF	TGTGCCAGCAGCCGGGGACAGGGGGTTTACGAGCAGTACTTC
TRBV5-1	TRBD2	TRBJ2-3	CASSLLPSGSMKTQYF	TGCGCCAGCAGCTTGTTGCCTAGCGGGAGCATGAAAACGCAGTATTTT
TRBV5-1	.	TRBJ2-1	CASSLQVGGGIGTRLNEQFF	TGCGCCAGCAGCTTGCAGGTGGGTGGAGGGATCGGCACAAGGCTCAATGAGCAGTTCTTC
TRBV6-1	TRBD1	TRBJ2-2	CASMLDRGYTGELFF	TGTGCCAGCATGTTGGACAGGGGGTACACCGGGGAGCTGTTTTTT
TRBV2	.	TRBJ2-7	CASSVGQTAYEQYF	TGTGCCAGCAGTGTAGGACAGACTGCCTACGAGCAGTACTTC
TRBV6-1	TRBD2	TRBJ2-1	CASSDLAGGYNEQFF	TGTGCCAGCAGTGACCTAGCGGGAGGATACAATGAGCAGTTCTTC
TRBV5-1	TRBD1	TRBJ2-7	CASSLGDRPSEQYF	TGCGCCAGCAGCTTGGGGGACAGGCCGTCCGAGCAGTACTTC
TRBV7-9	TRBD2	TRBJ2-7	CASSLWEGEQYF	TGTGCCAGCAGCTTATGGGAGGGCGAGCAGTACTTC
TRBV6-5	.	TRBJ2-2	CASSSGITNTGELFF	TGTGCCAGCAGCAGCGGAATTACGAACACCGGGGAGCTGTTTTTT
TRBV5-8	TRBD2	TRBJ2-1	CASSLAGGRDGEQFF	TGTGCCAGCAGCTTGGCTGGCGGGAGAGACGGTGAGCAGTTCTTC
TRBV18	.	TRBJ2-1	CASSPTVDNEQFF	TGTGCCAGCTCCCCGACAGTCGACAATGAGCAGTTCTTC
TRBV5-5	TRBD1	TRBJ1-2	CASSPDRPYGYTF	TGTGCCAGCAGCCCGGACAGGCCGTATGGCTACACCTTC
TRBV29-1	.	TRBJ2-1	CSGGQGEQFF	TGCAGCGGTGGGCAGGGTGAGCAGTTCTTC
TRBV6-1	.	TRBJ1-2	CASSLPPTTSGGYTF	TGTGCCAGCAGCCTCCCTCCGACTACCTCGGGTGGCTACACCTTC
TRBV18	TRBD1	TRBJ1-5	CASSPTGGGQPQHF	TGTGCCAGCTCACCGACAGGGGGCGGCCAGCCCCAGCATTTT
TRBV5-4	.	TRBJ1-1	CASSLVGQRNTEAFF	TGTGCCAGCAGCTTGGTTGGGCAAAGGAACACTGAAGCTTTCTTT
TRBV29-1	TRBD2	TRBJ2-2	CSVELAGDWGLGELFF	TGCAGCGTTGAATTAGCGGGGGATTGGGGCCTCGGGGAGCTGTTTTTT
TRBV18	.	TRBJ2-3	CASSLSGGTDTQYF	TGTGCCAGCTCACTTAGCGGAGGGACAGATACGCAGTATTTT